This TCR beta chain stems from a study of Graves' ophthalmopathy and Graves' hyperthyroidism. Findings and limits, study-wide: Blood contained most expanded thyroid clonotypes exceeding 0.001 frequency. Discrimination between ophthalmopathy and stable hyperthyroidism by a 13-signature model showed roughly 88% sensitivity and about 84% specificity.

This clonotype was recorded once. What it binds is not known. Amplification from RNA transcripts yielded the TCR beta CDR3 regions. The workflow started with a first-round RT-PCR run with HTBI primers and then moved on to a second-round multiplex PCR. MiXCR was run by TCRdb on the multiplex PCR reads, yielding one entry per CDR3 protein. This table has 600,000 to 950,000 distinct CDR3 sequences, roughly two fifths appearing once. Certain patients, namely those with other autoimmune diseases, uncontrolled infections, pregnancy or lactation, were excluded. The source of the PBMCs was about 10 ml of fresh peripheral blood. The CDR3 covers 14 residues. CDR1 is SGHRS, CDR2 YFSETQ, per germline. V dropped 0 bases and J dropped 2 bases, with 8 bases sitting between them.

The specimen sequenced was peripheral blood. This TCR came from an adult man with Graves' ophthalmopathy. The gene calls are TRBV5-1 and TRBJ1-2; the D gene is possibly TRBD1 (5 bases). CDR3 loop: CASSLDWGNYGYTF. CDR3 DNA sequence: TGCGCCAGCAGCTTGGATTGGGGCAACTATGGCTACACCTTC.